The clone carrying this T cell receptor (beta chain) was found once. J gave up 7 bases and V 0 bases, and 7 bases lay outside the gene matches. Looked up from germline, CDR1 is SGDLS and CDR2 is YYNGEE. This CDR3 region has 15 residues. The sample comes from a study of blood T cell repertoires in COVID-19. Across the study: Sites across the United States, Italy and Spain contributed samples from acute and convalescent COVID-19. Sources were T cells, B-cell-depleted T cells, or PBMCs; the material itself was cDNA or gDNA.

Authors' methods: Reference gene primer amplification gave nucleated cell count estimates. Profiling relied on immunoSEQ multiplex PCR, and the TCRdb table lists in-frame clones only, not all of them. V and J calls plus clone size are reproduced from that table; the DNA served to infer D and trimming. The sample has about 91,000 clones, approximately 80% seen once. The gene calls are TRBV9 and TRBJ2-1; 7 bases fit TRBD2. Sequenced input: peripheral blood. This receptor was obtained from an older man with acute or convalescent COVID-19. The CDR3 DNA is TGTGCCAGCAGCGTAGAGGGGTGGGGAGGGAATGAGCAGTTCTTC. Protein product: CASSVEGWGGNEQFF.